The sequence of this T cell receptor (beta chain) was determined in a study of cytomegalovirus exposure and HLA in healthy donors. In the study overall: Prior work identified 120 million or so unique TCR beta sequences in some 200 million T cells. Study-level results: Some V segments (TRBV6-2 and TRBV6-3 among them) were excluded as indistinguishable. Altogether, 160 or so TCR beta chains were recorded as cytomegalovirus-associated.

V was pared by 6 bases and J by 9 bases, with 7 bases of the junction left unmatched. Germline lookup yields CDR1 LNHDA and CDR2 SQIVND (reference sequence). This CDR3 is 13 amino acids long. Comments on this clone: The antigen is not known.

The PCR was carried out with 60 Vbeta primers and 13 Jbeta primers. Sequencing was performed with immunoSEQ multiplex PCR; in TCRdb, only in-frame clones are kept and a portion is missing. The sample lists about 160,000 clones; 75% to 90% were seen once. Sequencing was done on a sample of PBMCs. This TCR was recovered from a woman aged 18-35 years in good health and CMV-seronegative. This sequence joins TRBV19 and TRBJ1-5; 8 nucleotides match TRBD1. DNA for the CDR3: TGTGCCAGTAGCCCGGACAGGGAGGTGCCCCAGCATTTT. Its translation: CASSPDREVPQHF.